Listed below are T cell receptor beta chains from one sample, sequenced in a study of shared clonotypes between healthy human individuals. The data were produced by immunoSEQ multiplex PCR, yet TCRdb's version contains in-frame clones alone and is incomplete. The table includes over a million clones, roughly 96% detected once. The sequenced sample consisted of naive CD4+ T cells sorted from blood. These receptors originate from a young man in good health. Each CDR3 is given with its conserved first and last residue. D genes are given only for firm matches. Only some rows state a clone size, as once, few, many or a class for expanded clones.

v_gene: TRBV29-1; j_gene: TRBJ1-2; d_gene: TRBD1; abundance: -; CDR3nt: TGCAGCGTTGTAAGTCCGTTTCGGGGACAGGGGTTCGTCTATGGCTACACCTTC; CDR3aa: CSVVSPFRGQGFVYGYTF
v_gene: TRBV14; j_gene: TRBJ2-3; d_gene: -; abundance: -; CDR3nt: TGTGCCAGCAGCCAATCCGGAGCAGATACGCAGTATTTT; CDR3aa: CASSQSGADTQYF
v_gene: TRBV10-1; j_gene: TRBJ2-3; d_gene: -; abundance: -; CDR3nt: TGCGCCAGCAGTGAGCCTCGGAGGGGGAAAAACACAGATACGCAGTATTTT; CDR3aa: CASSEPRRGKNTDTQYF
v_gene: TRBV7-6; j_gene: TRBJ2-1; d_gene: -; abundance: -; CDR3nt: TGTGCCAGCAGCCCAGGACAGTACAATGAGCAGTTCTTC; CDR3aa: CASSPGQYNEQFF
v_gene: TRBV9; j_gene: TRBJ1-5; d_gene: -; abundance: -; CDR3nt: TGTGCCAGCAGCGTAGGGCAGGGTAATCAGCCCCAGCATTTT; CDR3aa: CASSVGQGNQPQHF
v_gene: TRBV5-1; j_gene: TRBJ2-7; d_gene: TRBD1; abundance: -; CDR3nt: TGCGCCAGCAGCACGGACAGGGAAGAGCAGTACTTC; CDR3aa: CASSTDREEQYF
v_gene: TRBV6-6; j_gene: TRBJ2-1; d_gene: -; abundance: -; CDR3nt: TGTGCCAGCAGCCGGGATCTGACAGTATACAATGAGCAGTTCTTC; CDR3aa: CASSRDLTVYNEQFF
v_gene: TRBV19; j_gene: TRBJ1-4; d_gene: TRBD1; abundance: -; CDR3nt: TGTGCCAGTAGGGGACAGCTTTCAAATGAAAAACTGTTTTTT; CDR3aa: CASRGQLSNEKLFF
v_gene: TRBV5-1; j_gene: TRBJ1-1; d_gene: -; abundance: few; CDR3nt: TGCGCCAGCAGCTTGGAAGAGAACACTGAAGCTTTCTTT; CDR3aa: CASSLEENTEAFF
v_gene: TRBV5-8; j_gene: TRBJ2-1; d_gene: TRBD2; abundance: -; CDR3nt: TGTGCCAGCAGCCGACTAGCGGGAGGGCCCTATGAGCAGTTCTTC; CDR3aa: CASSRLAGGPYEQFF
v_gene: TRBV9; j_gene: TRBJ2-7; d_gene: -; abundance: -; CDR3nt: TGTGCCAGCAGCGTAGGTTCGAGTAGCTCCTACGAGCAGTACTTC; CDR3aa: CASSVGSSSSYEQYF
v_gene: TRBV18; j_gene: TRBJ2-2; d_gene: TRBD2; abundance: -; CDR3nt: TGTGCCAGCTCACCACTCCCGGGAGGGCCCGGAGGCACCGGGGAGCTGTTTTTT; CDR3aa: CASSPLPGGPGGTGELFF
v_gene: TRBV12-2; j_gene: TRBJ2-6; d_gene: -; abundance: -; CDR3nt: TGTGCAAGTCGCTTAAATAGGGGCCAAAGCTCTGGGGCCAACGTCCTGACTTTC; CDR3aa: CASRLNRGQSSGANVLTF
v_gene: TRBV7-9; j_gene: TRBJ2-1; d_gene: TRBD2; abundance: -; CDR3nt: TGTGCCAGCAGCGACGGGACTAGCGGGAGGATGGGTGAGCAGTTCTTC; CDR3aa: CASSDGTSGRMGEQFF
v_gene: TRBV2; j_gene: TRBJ1-5; d_gene: -; abundance: -; CDR3nt: TGTGCCAGCAGACAGGGAAATCAGCCCCAGCATTTT; CDR3aa: CASRQGNQPQHF
v_gene: TRBV7-8; j_gene: TRBJ2-1; d_gene: TRBD2; abundance: -; CDR3nt: TGTGCCAGCAGTTTCGGACTAGACTCTTACAATGAGCAGTTCTTC; CDR3aa: CASSFGLDSYNEQFF
v_gene: TRBV5-1; j_gene: TRBJ1-1; d_gene: -; abundance: -; CDR3nt: TGCGCCAGCAGCCAGGACCCTAACCCGGGTGAAGCTTTCTTT; CDR3aa: CASSQDPNPGEAFF
v_gene: TRBV23-1; j_gene: TRBJ2-3; d_gene: TRBD2; abundance: -; CDR3nt: TGCGCCAGCAGTTATGAGGAGACTAGCGGAGAGGGGGGCACAGATACGCAGTATTTT; CDR3aa: CASSYEETSGEGGTDTQYF
v_gene: TRBV5-1; j_gene: TRBJ2-1; d_gene: -; abundance: -; CDR3nt: TGCGCCAGCAGCCGTACTAGCAGCAATGAGCAGTTCTTC; CDR3aa: CASSRTSSNEQFF
v_gene: TRBV5-8; j_gene: TRBJ2-2; d_gene: TRBD2; abundance: once; CDR3nt: TGTGCCAGCAGCTTGGGACTAGCGGGACAGTCTGGGGAGCTGTTTTTT; CDR3aa: CASSLGLAGQSGELFF
v_gene: TRBV5-1; j_gene: TRBJ1-4; d_gene: -; abundance: -; CDR3nt: TGCGCCAGCAGCCCCCAAGACGCAGGGCTCGGAGAAAAACTGTTTTTT; CDR3aa: CASSPQDAGLGEKLFF
v_gene: TRBV10-2; j_gene: TRBJ1-2; d_gene: -; abundance: few; CDR3nt: TGCGCCAGCAGACCTCAGACAGTACTCCTTAACTATGGCTACACCTTC; CDR3aa: CASRPQTVLLNYGYTF